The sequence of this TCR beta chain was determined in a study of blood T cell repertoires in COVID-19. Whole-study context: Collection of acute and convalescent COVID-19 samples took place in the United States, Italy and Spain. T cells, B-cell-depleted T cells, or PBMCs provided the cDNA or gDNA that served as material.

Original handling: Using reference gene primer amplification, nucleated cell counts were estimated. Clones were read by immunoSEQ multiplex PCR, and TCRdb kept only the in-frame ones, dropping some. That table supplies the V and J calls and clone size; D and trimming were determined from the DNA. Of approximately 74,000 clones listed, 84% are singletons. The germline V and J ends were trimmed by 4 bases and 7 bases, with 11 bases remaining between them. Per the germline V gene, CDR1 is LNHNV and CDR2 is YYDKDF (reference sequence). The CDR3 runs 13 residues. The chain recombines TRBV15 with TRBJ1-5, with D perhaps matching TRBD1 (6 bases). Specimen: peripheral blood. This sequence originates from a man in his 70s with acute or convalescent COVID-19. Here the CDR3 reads CATSNNRDQPQHF. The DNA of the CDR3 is TGTGCCACCAGCAACAACAGGGACCAGCCCCAGCATTTT.